This record concerns one T cell receptor (beta chain) sequence. The source of the sample is a study of CD8+ T cells in alopecia areata. Investigators isolated RNA and reverse transcribed it into cDNA to act as the sequencing template. Some clones are missing from TCRdb's copy, which holds only in-frame ones; the method was immunoSEQ multiplex PCR. Of some 120,000 clones in the sample, about 51% are singletons; the top ten hold about 10%. V was pared by 5 bases and J by 6 bases, with 17 bases between. The CDR3 runs 14 residues. CDR1 is MDHEN, CDR2 SYDVKM, per germline. The investigators collected lesional scalp punch biopsies and peripheral blood from alopecia areata patients. Sorting of CD4+ and CD8+ T cells was performed on PBMCs.

The V call is TRBV28, the J call TRBJ2-7, with D perhaps assigned TRBD1 or TRBD2 (6 bases each). The clonotype was recovered from a human donor with alopecia areata. Specimen: NKG2D-low CD8+ T cells sorted from blood. The CDR3 DNA reads as TGTGCCAGCAGTCCCTCCGCACAGGGAGGCGAGCAGTACTTC. Amino acid sequence: CASSPSAQGGEQYF.